Listed below are T cell receptor beta chains from one sample, sequenced in a study of T-cell reconstitution after alpha-beta-depleted transplantation in children. TCRdb reanalysed the PCR reads using MiXCR and keeps one entry per CDR3 protein. The sample shows 120,000 or so distinct CDR3 sequences, more than 20% of them seen only once. The specimen was PBMCs, mostly from graft donor cells, collected 180 days after TCRalphabeta/CD19-depleted stem cell transplant. These receptors were taken from a male patient aged 2-9 years who had a stem cell transplant for chronic granulomatous disease, so the T cells may come from the graft donor. Both conserved end residues are part of each CDR3. A D gene is named only where the DNA matches it firmly. Expanded clones are given a class, and other clones once, few, many or no size at all.

V gene,clone size,J gene,D gene,CDR3 protein,CDR3 DNA
TRBV5-1,.,TRBJ2-2,.,CASSSGRQGANTGELFF,TGCGCCAGCAGCTCGGGGCGCCAAGGGGCGAACACCGGGGAGCTGTTTTTT
TRBV29-1,.,TRBJ2-5,.,CSVVSWGLGVQETQYF,TGCAGCGTTGTATCATGGGGGCTTGGGGTCCAAGAGACCCAGTACTTC
TRBV5-5,.,TRBJ1-6,TRBD1,CASSSANGQEFSPLHF,TGTGCCAGCAGCAGCGCGAATGGACAGGAGTTTTCACCCCTCCACTTT
TRBV12-3/TRBV12-4,few,TRBJ1-6,.,CASRLQWNSPLHF,TGTGCCAGCAGGCTACAGTGGAATTCACCCCTCCACTTT
TRBV12-3/TRBV12-4,.,TRBJ2-5,.,CASTNLGAWETQYF,TGTGCCAGCACCAACCTCGGGGCTTGGGAGACCCAGTACTTC
TRBV7-2,many,TRBJ2-2,TRBD2,CASSEAGGKTGELFF,TGTGCCAGCAGCGAGGCGGGGGGGAAGACCGGGGAGCTGTTTTTT
TRBV20-1,.,TRBJ2-5,TRBD1,CSATSGTGKETQYF,TGCAGTGCTACCTCCGGGACAGGGAAAGAGACCCAGTACTTC
TRBV4-1,many,TRBJ2-5,.,CASSQSRAKLETQYF,TGCGCCAGCAGCCAATCGCGGGCTAAACTGGAGACCCAGTACTTC
TRBV10-3,.,TRBJ2-1,TRBD1,CAISGTGAPLYNEQFF,TGTGCCATCAGTGGGACAGGGGCCCCGCTCTACAATGAGCAGTTCTTC
TRBV5-1,.,TRBJ1-2,.,CASSSAVGRATLNYGYTF,TGCGCCAGCAGCTCGGCCGTTGGCAGGGCGACCCTTAACTATGGCTACACCTTC
TRBV5-1,few,TRBJ2-1,TRBD2,CASRGSGLARNNEQFF,TGCGCCAGCAGGGGATCGGGACTAGCGAGAAACAATGAGCAGTTCTTC
TRBV7-3,.,TRBJ2-5,.,CASSVGDQETQYF,TGTGCCAGCAGCGTTGGCGACCAAGAGACCCAGTACTTC
TRBV27,.,TRBJ2-1,.,CASSSGYNEQFF,TGTGCCAGCAGTTCTGGTTACAATGAGCAGTTCTTC
TRBV6-1,few,TRBJ1-4,TRBD1,CASSRDRVNEKLFF,TGTGCCAGCAGTCGGGACAGGGTGAATGAAAAACTGTTTTTT
TRBV12-3/TRBV12-4,.,TRBJ1-5,.,CASSPGGGYSNQPQHF,TGTGCCAGCAGTCCAGGTGGAGGCTATAGCAATCAGCCCCAGCATTTT
TRBV5-6,few,TRBJ2-1,.,CASSYIELVLSYNEQFF,TGTGCCAGCAGCTATATCGAACTAGTCCTCTCCTACAATGAGCAGTTCTTC
TRBV10-2,many,TRBJ2-7,TRBD1,CASVDRTTYEQYF,TGCGCCAGCGTGGACAGGACAACCTACGAGCAGTACTTC
TRBV5-1,many,TRBJ2-5,.,CASSLARTEETQYF,TGCGCCAGCAGCTTGGCAAGGACAGAAGAGACCCAGTACTTC
TRBV2,many,TRBJ2-7,.,CASSRKEQYF,TGTGCCAGCAGTCGTAAGGAGCAGTACTTC
TRBV6-5,many,TRBJ2-3,.,CASRTSGPGDTQYF,TGTGCCAGCCGTACTTCGGGGCCGGGGGATACGCAGTATTTT
TRBV20-1,few,TRBJ1-3,TRBD1,CSARDLEGAKGNTIYF,TGCAGTGCTAGAGATCTTGAGGGGGCGAAAGGAAACACCATATATTTT
TRBV20-1,many,TRBJ1-1,TRBD1,CSARGDRGWLNTEAFF,TGCAGTGCCAGAGGGGACAGGGGTTGGTTGAACACTGAAGCTTTCTTT
TRBV12-3/TRBV12-4,.,TRBJ1-5,.,CASSKDPGSPGNQPQHF,TGTGCCAGCAGCAAAGATCCGGGATCCCCAGGCAATCAGCCCCAGCATTTT
TRBV7-6,many,TRBJ1-1,.,CASSLTADMNTEAFF,TGTGCCAGCAGCTTAACAGCCGACATGAACACTGAAGCTTTCTTT
TRBV27,few,TRBJ2-7,.,CASSLGDPSYEQYF,TGTGCCAGCAGTTTGGGCGATCCCTCCTACGAGCAGTACTTC
TRBV12-3/TRBV12-4,many,TRBJ1-1,TRBD1,CASTPGQLEGEAFF,TGTGCCAGCACTCCGGGACAGCTGGAGGGTGAAGCTTTCTTT
TRBV10-3,few,TRBJ1-5,.,CASGRVSNQPQHF,TGTGCCTCAGGTCGAGTAAGCAATCAGCCCCAGCATTTT
TRBV9,few,TRBJ2-4,.,CASSVTTGSAKNIQYF,TGTGCCAGCAGCGTAACAACGGGCTCAGCCAAAAACATTCAGTACTTC
TRBV20-1,few,TRBJ1-1,.,CSARGAGTEAFF,TGCAGTGCTAGAGGGGCCGGCACTGAAGCTTTCTTT
TRBV20-1,many,TRBJ1-2,TRBD1,CSARVDNRGRHYGYTF,TGCAGTGCTAGAGTTGACAACAGGGGGCGTCACTATGGCTACACCTTC
TRBV5-1,few,TRBJ2-1,.,CASSLATGRYNEQFF,TGCGCCAGCAGCTTGGCGACTGGGAGATACAATGAGCAGTTCTTC
TRBV6-2/TRBV6-3,.,TRBJ1-5,TRBD1,CASSYSGQGTYSNQPQHF,TGTGCCAGCAGTTACTCGGGACAGGGCACTTATAGCAATCAGCCCCAGCATTTT
TRBV12-3/TRBV12-4,few,TRBJ2-1,.,CASNRDTDYNEQFF,TGTGCCAGCAACCGGGACACGGACTACAATGAGCAGTTCTTC
TRBV12-3/TRBV12-4,many,TRBJ1-5,.,CASSPWTVGQPQHF,TGTGCCAGCAGTCCCTGGACCGTAGGTCAGCCCCAGCATTTT
TRBV5-1,.,TRBJ2-7,.,CASSHGTLAGEQYF,TGCGCCAGCAGCCACGGGACTCTGGCTGGCGAGCAGTACTTC
TRBV7-2,.,TRBJ2-1,TRBD2,CASSLAKSGRYNEQFF,TGTGCCAGCAGCTTAGCGAAGAGCGGGAGGTACAATGAGCAGTTCTTC
TRBV12-3/TRBV12-4,.,TRBJ1-1,.,CASSLDPATIAFF,TGTGCCAGCAGTTTAGATCCGGCAACCATAGCTTTCTTT
TRBV20-1,many,TRBJ2-7,TRBD1,CSATRTGPTYEQYF,TGCAGTGCAACTAGGACAGGGCCTACTTACGAGCAGTACTTC
TRBV5-1,.,TRBJ2-7,TRBD2,CASSLPGLADFSYEQYF,TGCGCCAGCAGCTTACCGGGACTAGCGGACTTTTCCTACGAGCAGTACTTC
TRBV20-1,many,TRBJ2-7,.,CSAPFISSYEQYF,TGCAGTGCCCCCTTTATTAGCTCCTACGAGCAGTACTTC
TRBV3-1,many,TRBJ2-1,TRBD2,CASSQARGLAGAEQFF,TGTGCCAGCAGCCAAGCGCGAGGACTAGCGGGAGCTGAGCAGTTCTTC
TRBV29-1,many,TRBJ1-1,.,CSVTVPGEPGRAFF,TGCAGCGTCACGGTCCCAGGGGAACCAGGGAGGGCTTTCTTT
TRBV7-2,.,TRBJ2-5,TRBD2,CASSSLLAGVWETQYF,TGTGCCAGCAGCTCGTTGTTAGCGGGAGTTTGGGAGACCCAGTACTTC
TRBV20-1,many,TRBJ1-1,TRBD1,CSARNPTGDFNTEAFF,TGCAGTGCTAGAAACCCCACAGGGGACTTCAACACTGAAGCTTTCTTT
TRBV27,.,TRBJ2-2,.,CASSLFAITSNTGELFF,TGTGCCAGCAGTTTATTCGCCATAACCTCGAACACCGGGGAGCTGTTTTTT
TRBV7-6,.,TRBJ2-2,.,CASSLDRRSSATGELFF,TGTGCCAGCAGCTTAGACAGAAGGTCTTCGGCGACCGGGGAGCTGTTTTTT
TRBV5-1,few,TRBJ2-1,TRBD2,CASSFFSGSNEQFF,TGCGCCAGCAGCTTTTTTAGCGGGAGTAATGAGCAGTTCTTC
TRBV5-1,many,TRBJ1-6,TRBD1,CASSPREGAPLSPLHF,TGCGCCAGCAGCCCACGAGAGGGGGCCCCGCTTTCACCCCTCCACTTT
TRBV6-1,once,TRBJ2-3,TRBD1,CASSEWGTGVLGPTDTQYF,TGTGCCAGCAGTGAATGGGGGACAGGGGTCCTTGGCCCCACAGATACGCAGTATTTT
TRBV5-1,.,TRBJ2-1,TRBD2,CASSFGGGSYNEQFF,TGCGCCAGCAGCTTTGGCGGGGGGTCCTACAATGAGCAGTTCTTC
TRBV15,.,TRBJ2-2,.,CATSRRGAQTGELFF,TGTGCCACCAGCAGACGGGGGGCGCAAACCGGGGAGCTGTTTTTT
TRBV5-1,.,TRBJ2-3,.,CASIMWPLGDTQYF,TGCGCCAGCATTATGTGGCCCCTGGGAGATACGCAGTATTTT
TRBV7-3,many,TRBJ2-2,TRBD2,CASSHMSRVRGRIRVTGELFF,TGTGCCAGCAGCCACATGAGCCGAGTGCGCGGGAGGATTCGAGTGACCGGGGAGCTGTTTTTT